The clone carrying this T cell receptor (beta chain) came up once. The antigen is undetermined. Clones were sequenced by immunoSEQ multiplex PCR, and TCRdb holds only the in-frame ones, with some missing. The repertoire holds 150,000 to 200,000 clones, with roughly 92% as singletons. The sample comes from a study of T cell responses to AZD1222 COVID-19 vaccine. Turning to the study itself: Pooled in the analysis were second doses at about 4 or about 12 weeks.

Findings of the study overall: Females outnumbered males among donors, who were mostly white British; clonal diversity was possibly underestimated. Among spike-specific TCRs, nearly half reportedly target unmutated variant regions.

Trimming removed 2 bases from V and 4 bases from J, with 15 bases in between. The germline V gene encodes CDR1 SGHTS and CDR2 YDEGEE. The CDR3 is 15 residues long. This receptor was obtained from an adult in good health. The V call is TRBV5-8, the J call TRBJ1-1; no definite D call. The sample was peripheral blood, taken on day 0 of AZD1222 vaccination. The CDR3 protein is CASSFFPRGPTEAFF. The CDR3 bases are TGTGCCAGCAGCTTTTTCCCTCGAGGGCCCACTGAAGCTTTCTTT.